This T cell receptor (beta chain) derives from a study of Ad26.COV2.S vaccination and SARS-CoV-2 variants. Study results and limitations: Those who received the vaccine showed greater spike-specific TCR breadth than those given placebo. Once vaccination had occurred, spike-specific CD8+ and CD4+ T cell responses reportedly showed substantial breadth.

Measured with immunoSEQ multiplex PCR; TCRdb has only the in-frame clones, and not every one. The top ten hold 9% to 15% of the sample, which has roughly 450,000 clones, 75% to 95% seen once. As for treatment: roughly 18 received Ad26.COV2.S at low or high dose, single or two shots; 5 received placebo; per-sample allocation not given. Specimen acquisition occurred on day 63 following the initial vaccine or placebo injection. CDR3 size: 15 residues. After removal of 4 bases from V and 2 bases from J, the junction contained 5 bases not matched to a gene. The germline gives CDR1 MNHEY, CDR2 SVGAGI. With respect to this clone: Its antigen is currently unknown.

The chain joins TRBV6-5 to TRBJ2-7; TRBD1 agrees at 10 bases. Material: peripheral blood, obtained in a trial of Ad26.COV2.S vaccine versus placebo. This TCR derives from a person aged 18-60 years who received the Ad26.COV2.S COVID-19 vaccine or a placebo. The CDR3 bases are TGTGCCAGCAGTTCTGTAGGGACAGGGGCCTACGAGCAGTACTTC. Protein product: CASSSVGTGAYEQYF.